The 5 T cell receptor beta chains listed next were all sequenced from one sample in a study of cytomegalovirus exposure and HLA in healthy donors. Clones were read by immunoSEQ multiplex PCR, and TCRdb kept only the in-frame ones, dropping some. The sample yields more than 45,000 clones, roughly 89% seen once. Input material: PBMCs. These receptors all stem from a young woman in good health and CMV-seronegative.

This clone has more than one count but fewer than ten. This chain connects TRBV28 to TRBJ1-2, with D perhaps matching TRBD1 (6 bases). V was trimmed by 10 bases and J by 4 bases, leaving 10 bases between them. Germline loops: CDR1 MDHEN, CDR2 SYDVKM. This CDR3 has 11 amino acids. CDR3 sequence: CAIQDSYGYTF. DNA of the CDR3: TGTGCCATTCAGGACAGCTATGGCTACACCTTC.

This sequence joins TRBV7-9 and TRBJ2-7, with 9 bases fitting TRBD1. From germline, CDR1 is SEHNR and CDR2 FQNEAQ (reference sequence). CDR3 size: 15 residues. Unmatched junction bases numbered 10, after V lost 6 bases and J lost 4 bases. The chain's CDR3 is CASRPSYRGQYEQYF. In DNA form, the CDR3 reads TGTGCCAGCAGACCCAGCTACAGGGGGCAGTACGAGCAGTACTTC.

V and J are TRBV7-9 and TRBJ2-1; TRBD1 is a possible D gene (5 bases). The V end lost 4 bases, the J end lost 1 base, and 14 bases lay between the germline ends. This CDR3 spans 16 amino acids. Germline lookup yields CDR1 SEHNR and CDR2 FQNEAQ (reference sequence). CDR3 sequence (DNA): TGTGCCAGCAGCTGGGGCCCTCTTGGGTCCTACAATGAGCAGTTCTTC. Encoded protein: CASSWGPLGSYNEQFF.

The chain recombines TRBV29-1 with TRBJ2-1, with TRBD1 identical over 8 bases. CDR1 is SQVTM and CDR2 is ANQGSEA in the germline V gene. This CDR3 has 14 amino acids. The V and J ends lost 0 bases and 8 bases, in that order; junction bases with no gene match: 6. The CDR3: CSVEDRTGMDEQFF. The CDR3 DNA reads TGCAGCGTTGAAGATAGGACAGGGATGGATGAGCAGTTCTTC.

This chain uses TRBV6-1 with TRBJ2-7, with D maybe TRBD2 (5 bases). Trimming shortened V by 1 base and J by 3 bases, and 10 bases separated the two germline ends. The CDR3 extends over 14 amino acids. Germline V gene data show CDR1 as MNHNS and CDR2 as SASEGT. The CDR3 DNA reads as TGTGCCAGCAGTGAAGGGGGAGCGATCTACGAGCAGTACTTC. Its translation: CASSEGGAIYEQYF.